These T cell receptor beta chains were read from a single sample in a study of blood T cell repertoires in COVID-19. The method was immunoSEQ multiplex PCR; TCRdb's version includes in-frame clones alone and lacks a portion of them. The data show roughly 130,000 clones, about 87% seen once. Specimen: peripheral blood. These receptors came from a human donor with COVID-19, enrolled during active disease. The donor label of this sample is uncertain. Both conserved end residues are part of each CDR3. D genes are given only for firm matches. Size values are once, few and many counts, or a class for expanded clones, and some rows have none.

TRBJ1-1	-	TRBV6-5	-	CASWSTPLANTEAFF	TGTGCCAGCTGGTCGACACCCCTCGCAAACACTGAAGCTTTCTTT
TRBJ1-5	-	TRBV10-3	-	CAIGDTNQPQHF	TGTGCCATCGGGGACACCAATCAGCCCCAGCATTTT
TRBJ1-5	-	TRBV29-1	-	CSVEENSNQPQHF	TGCAGCGTTGAGGAGAATAGCAATCAGCCCCAGCATTTT
TRBJ1-1	TRBD1	TRBV12-3/TRBV12-4	-	CASSSGQGLEAFF	TGTGCCAGCAGTTCTGGACAGGGGCTTGAAGCTTTCTTT
TRBJ2-1	TRBD2	TRBV7-2	-	CASSPGLAGGHEQFF	TGTGCCAGCAGCCCCGGGCTAGCGGGGGGCCATGAGCAGTTCTTC
TRBJ2-2	-	TRBV12-3/TRBV12-4	-	CASSSEGGGELFF	TGTGCCAGCAGTTCAGAGGGTGGCGGGGAGCTGTTTTTT
TRBJ2-5	-	TRBV3-1/TRBV3-2	-	CASSQEQGTETQYF	TGTGCCAGCAGCCAAGAGCAGGGTACGGAGACCCAGTACTTC
TRBJ2-5	TRBD1	TRBV5-1	-	CASSSQTGGREETQYF	TGCGCCAGCAGCTCCCAGACAGGGGGCAGGGAGGAGACCCAGTACTTC
TRBJ2-1	-	TRBV6-5	-	CASSSQWLGNEQFF	TGTGCCAGCAGTTCCCAATGGCTTGGCAATGAGCAGTTCTTC
TRBJ2-1	TRBD2	TRBV7-7	-	CASSLLAGAGNEQFF	TGTGCTAGCAGCCTGCTAGCGGGAGCAGGCAATGAGCAGTTCTTC
TRBJ2-7	-	TRBV29-1	once	CSVFLATSSYEQYF	TGCAGCGTTTTTCTGGCGACATCCTCCTACGAGCAGTACTTC
TRBJ2-3	TRBD2	TRBV2	-	CASSDPGGTPRTDTQYF	TGTGCCAGCAGTGACCCGGGGGGAACACCCCGCACAGATACGCAGTATTTT
TRBJ1-1	-	TRBV19	-	CASSIGATEAFF	TGTGCCAGTAGTATAGGGGCAACTGAAGCTTTCTTT
TRBJ1-1	TRBD1	TRBV27	-	CASSRGDRWEAFF	TGTGCCAGCAGTCGGGGGGACAGGTGGGAAGCTTTCTTT
TRBJ2-1	TRBD2	TRBV7-3	-	CASSTGTSGEGTDEQFF	TGTGCCAGCAGCACCGGGACTAGCGGAGAGGGTACGGATGAGCAGTTCTTC
TRBJ2-7	-	TRBV9	-	CASSVGDSYSYEQYF	TGTGCCAGCAGCGTAGGGGACTCCTACTCCTACGAGCAGTACTTC
TRBJ2-1	-	TRBV19	-	CASSRGGGYNEQFF	TGTGCCAGTAGTAGGGGAGGGGGTTACAATGAGCAGTTCTTC
TRBJ1-6	-	TRBV19	-	CASSSQGSGDNSPLHF	TGTGCCAGTAGTTCCCAGGGGAGTGGGGATAATTCACCCCTCCACTTT
TRBJ2-7	TRBD1	TRBV28	few	CASSSPTTGTGGYEQYF	TGTGCCAGCAGCTCACCAACAACCGGGACAGGGGGGTACGAGCAGTACTTC
TRBJ1-1	-	TRBV29-1	-	CSVEARNTEAFF	TGCAGCGTTGAAGCTAGAAACACTGAAGCTTTCTTT
TRBJ1-2	TRBD1	TRBV7-9	-	CASKQGAGYGYTF	TGTGCCAGCAAACAGGGGGCGGGCTATGGCTACACCTTC
TRBJ2-1	TRBD1	TRBV14	-	CASSPYGDREDEQFF	TGTGCCAGCAGCCCGTATGGGGACAGGGAAGATGAGCAGTTCTTC
TRBJ2-7	-	TRBV18	few	CASSPRGGETGEQYF	TGTGCCAGCTCACCACGGGGTGGGGAAACGGGGGAGCAGTACTTC
TRBJ2-6	TRBD1	TRBV3-1/TRBV3-2	-	CASSLQGRQLSGANVLTF	TGTGCCAGCAGCTTACAGGGGCGCCAACTCTCTGGGGCCAACGTCCTGACTTTC
TRBJ2-3	TRBD1	TRBV5-1	-	CASSLGQGAGTDTQYF	TGCGCCAGCAGCCTGGGACAGGGGGCGGGCACAGATACGCAGTATTTT
TRBJ1-1	TRBD1	TRBV15	once	CATRDRGVLDTEAFF	TGTGCCACCAGGGACAGGGGAGTTTTGGACACTGAAGCTTTCTTT
TRBJ2-4	-	TRBV15	-	CATSRVVSAKNIQYF	TGTGCCACCAGCAGAGTAGTTTCAGCCAAAAACATTCAGTACTTC
TRBJ1-2	-	TRBV11-2	-	CASSRGTLERLGYTF	TGTGCCAGCAGTCGCGGGACCCTCGAGCGCCTGGGCTACACCTTC
TRBJ2-1	-	TRBV7-3	-	CASSPQGMRNEQFF	TGTGCCAGCAGCCCACAGGGTATGAGGAATGAGCAGTTCTTC
TRBJ1-6	TRBD1	TRBV19	-	CASSDIQGAGSPLHF	TGTGCCAGTAGTGATATACAGGGGGCCGGATCACCCCTCCACTTT
TRBJ2-7	TRBD1	TRBV4-1	once	CASSQADRGMGEQYF	TGCGCCAGCAGCCAAGCAGACAGGGGAATGGGTGAGCAGTACTTC
TRBJ1-5	TRBD1	TRBV10-3	few	CAIGGQERNQPQHF	TGTGCCATCGGGGGACAGGAAAGGAATCAGCCCCAGCATTTT
TRBJ1-1	TRBD1	TRBV2	-	CASSDRQGGTEAFF	TGTGCCAGCAGTGATCGACAGGGCGGAACTGAAGCTTTCTTT
TRBJ1-1	-	TRBV29-1	-	CSVDQGTGTEAFF	TGCAGCGTTGACCAGGGGACGGGTACTGAAGCTTTCTTT
TRBJ2-3	TRBD1	TRBV5-1	-	CASSLQGYQGDTQYF	TGCGCCAGCAGCTTACAGGGGTATCAAGGAGATACGCAGTATTTT
TRBJ1-1	-	TRBV12-5	-	CASGLVLGGSKTEAFF	TGTGCTAGTGGTTTGGTACTAGGAGGGTCTAAAACTGAAGCTTTCTTT
TRBJ2-7	TRBD2	TRBV7-3	-	CASSSAGGSSYEQYF	TGTGCCAGCAGCTCTGCGGGAGGGTCCTCCTACGAGCAGTACTTC
TRBJ1-4	TRBD1	TRBV28	-	CASSYPGQGDEKLFF	TGTGCCAGCAGTTATCCGGGACAGGGAGATGAAAAACTGTTTTTT
TRBJ2-7	-	TRBV29-1	-	CSVEDSQDSLTYEQYF	TGCAGCGTTGAAGATTCTCAGGACAGCTTAACCTACGAGCAGTACTTC
TRBJ2-1	TRBD2	TRBV9	-	CASSETSAFYNEQFF	TGTGCCAGCAGCGAAACTAGCGCCTTCTACAATGAGCAGTTCTTC
TRBJ2-3	-	TRBV2	-	CASSLRFRGADTQYF	TGTGCCAGCAGTTTGAGGTTCCGGGGGGCGGATACGCAGTATTTT
TRBJ2-7	TRBD2	TRBV9	-	CASSRDYNYEQYF	TGTGCCAGCAGCCGGGACTACAACTACGAGCAGTACTTC
TRBJ1-4	-	TRBV5-1	once	CASSPEGLEKLFF	TGCGCCAGCAGCCCGGAGGGACTCGAAAAACTGTTTTTT
TRBJ1-3	-	TRBV24-1	-	CATSDPTVSGNTIYF	TGTGCCACCAGTGATCCGACAGTCTCTGGAAACACCATATATTTT
TRBJ1-6	TRBD1	TRBV5-6	-	CASSRPTGANSPLHF	TGTGCCAGCAGCCGCCCGACAGGGGCAAATTCACCCCTCCACTTT
TRBJ2-5	-	TRBV5-4	-	CATRGGSRETQYF	TGTGCCACCCGTGGGGGGTCGCGAGAGACCCAGTACTTC
TRBJ1-2	-	TRBV19	-	CASSMGLLDREIYGYTF	TGTGCCAGTAGTATGGGTTTGTTGGACAGAGAAATCTATGGCTACACCTTC
TRBJ2-3	TRBD2	TRBV4-1	-	CASSRRSGGGFSTDTQYF	TGCGCCAGCAGCCGGAGGAGCGGGGGGGGGTTTAGCACAGATACGCAGTATTTT
TRBJ1-2	TRBD1	TRBV7-2	once	CASSLQGATGYGYTF	TGTGCCAGCAGCTTACAGGGGGCGACGGGCTATGGCTACACCTTC
TRBJ2-3	TRBD2	TRBV6-5	-	CASSTRTSHADTQYF	TGTGCCAGCAGTACCCGGACTAGCCACGCAGATACGCAGTATTTT
TRBJ2-7	TRBD2	TRBV6-5	-	CASSPQGTSGSQQYF	TGTGCCAGCAGTCCCCAGGGGACTAGCGGGAGTCAGCAGTACTTC
TRBJ1-5	-	TRBV11-2	-	CASSSDRQYQPQHF	TGTGCCAGCAGCTCAGATCGACAGTATCAGCCCCAGCATTTT
TRBJ1-1	-	TRBV7-9	-	CASSLGGQDEAFF	TGTGCCAGCAGCTTAGGGGGGCAGGATGAAGCTTTCTTT
TRBJ2-5	TRBD2	TRBV3-1/TRBV3-2	-	CASSQAASGGETQYF	TGTGCCAGCAGCCAAGCAGCTAGCGGGGGTGAGACCCAGTACTTC
TRBJ2-5	TRBD2	TRBV19	once	CASSPGLAGGQETQYF	TGTGCCAGTAGTCCGGGACTAGCGGGAGGGCAAGAGACCCAGTACTTC
TRBJ1-1	TRBD1	TRBV4-1	-	CASSRTGVNTEAFF	TGCGCCAGCAGCCGGACAGGGGTGAACACTGAAGCTTTCTTT